The 15 T cell receptor beta chains given below trace back to one sample, sequenced in a study of T cell changes during pregnancy in multiple sclerosis. TCRdb keeps only in-frame clones here, not all; method: immunoSEQ multiplex PCR. The profile shows about 76,000 clones, 93% of them singletons. The source material was peripheral blood, sampled in the second trimester of pregnancy. The receptor source for this set is a female donor with multiple sclerosis, enrolled in a pregnancy study.

The chain couples TRBV7-8 to TRBJ2-7; D unclear. The germline CDR1 and CDR2 sequences are SGHVS and FQNEAQ. The CDR3 is 14 residues long. V lost 5 bases to trimming and J lost 4 bases, with 15 bases between them. In DNA form, the CDR3 reads TGTGCCAGCAGCCCGGTAGACGGGTCATACGAGCAGTACTTC. As protein: CASSPVDGSYEQYF.

The chain recombines TRBV15 with TRBJ1-1, with D unclear. The CDR3 sequence is 13 residues long. Per germline, CDR1 LNHNV and CDR2 YYDKDF (reference sequence). V was clipped by 0 bases and J by 5 bases, with 7 bases between them. The CDR3 sequence is CATSRDHRTEAFF. Written as DNA, the CDR3 is TGTGCCACCAGCAGAGATCACCGGACTGAAGCTTTCTTT. The variable domain in full, completed from reference TRBV15 and TRBJ1-1, reads DAMVIQNPRYQVTQFGKPVTLSCSQTLNHNVMYWYQQKSSQAPKLLFHYYDKDFNNEADTPDNFQSRRPNTSFCFLDIRSPGLGDTAMYLCATSRDHRTEAFFGQGTRLTVV.

J is TRBJ1-6 and V is TRBV6-5; 8 bases line up with TRBD1. Looked up from germline, CDR1 is MNHEY and CDR2 is SVGAGI. The CDR3 runs to 15 residues. V gave up 2 bases and J gave up 11 bases; unmatched junction bases: 8. This chain's CDR3 is CASSYRPDRDPPLHF. The CDR3 region has the DNA TGTGCCAGCAGTTACCGGCCGGACAGGGACCCACCCCTCCACTTT.

J is TRBJ2-1 and V is TRBV6-1, with D maybe TRBD2 (5 bases). The germline CDR1 and CDR2 sequences are MNHNS and SASEGT. V lost 8 bases and J 3 bases, leaving 11 bases between the germline ends. CDR3 length: 13 residues. CDR3 coding DNA: TGTGCCAGCCTATCAACTAGCTACAATGAGCAGTTCTTC. Its protein product is CASLSTSYNEQFF.

The chain has TRBV5-1 and TRBJ2-3; perhaps TRBD1 as D (5 bases). The V and J ends lost 2 bases and 2 bases respectively, with 15 bases between them. The CDR3 has 16 amino acids. Germline V lookup: CDR1 SGHRS, CDR2 YFSETQ. The CDR3 sequence: CASSFQGGANTDTQYF. CDR3 nucleotide sequence: TGCGCCAGCAGCTTTCAGGGCGGCGCTAACACAGATACGCAGTATTTT.

The chain combines TRBV5-4 with TRBJ2-1; D perhaps matches TRBD2 (7 bases). Germline V gene data show CDR1 as SGHNT and CDR2 as YYREEE (reference sequence). V was shortened by 0 bases and J by 6 bases, with 16 bases between the two germline ends. This CDR3 has 16 residues. CDR3 protein: CASSLGGASGFNEQFF. The CDR3 DNA follows: TGTGCCAGCAGCTTGGGGGGGGCTAGCGGATTCAATGAGCAGTTCTTC.

This clone occurred once. The J gene is TRBJ2-5, the V gene TRBV5-4; D unresolved. Trimming removed 4 bases at V and 4 bases at J, with 8 bases between. The CDR3 runs to 12 residues. Germline CDR1 reads SGHNT; CDR2 reads YYREEE (reference sequence). The CDR3 coding sequence is TGTGCCAGCAGCGCATTTAGAGAGACCCAGTACTTC. Amino acids: CASSAFRETQYF.

This rearrangement joins TRBV7-9 to TRBJ1-1; tentatively, D is TRBD1 (6 bases). This CDR3 has 14 residues. Trimming left V 5 bases short and J 3 bases short, with 13 bases between. Germline assignment: CDR1 SEHNR and CDR2 FQNEAQ (reference sequence). The CDR3 coding sequence is TGTGCCAGCAGCCCACTAACAGGGCACACTGAAGCTTTCTTT. Translating gives CASSPLTGHTEAFF.

The rearrangement links TRBV10-3 to TRBJ2-1; TRBD2 might be the D (7 bases). Germline V CDR1 and CDR2: ENHRY, SYGVKD. The CDR3 has 18 amino acids. V was trimmed by 0 bases and J by 4 bases, leaving 19 bases between them. The CDR3 loop is CAISESKGRGAGYNEQFF. DNA for the CDR3: TGTGCCATCAGTGAGTCGAAGGGTCGGGGGGCGGGATACAATGAGCAGTTCTTC.

The chain combines TRBV5-1 with TRBJ2-7; perhaps TRBD1 as D (5 bases). Germline V lookup: CDR1 SGHRS, CDR2 YFSETQ. The CDR3 runs 15 residues. V lost 0 bases and J 6 bases, leaving 16 bases between the germline ends. CDR3 sequence (DNA): TGCGCCAGCAGCTTGGCCGCAGGGCTGCGAAGCGAGCAGTACTTC. This sequence encodes CASSLAAGLRSEQYF. The entire variable domain, with the rest obtained from reference TRBV5-1 and TRBJ2-7, is as follows: KAGVTQTPRYLIKTRGQQVTLSCSPISGHRSVSWYQQTPGQGLQFLFEYFSETQRNKGNFPGRFSGRQFSNSRSEMNVSTLELGDSALYLCASSLAAGLRSEQYFGPGTRLTVT.

The chain carries TRBV4-2 and TRBJ1-1, with D maybe TRBD1 (6 bases). Germline V CDR1 and CDR2: LGHNA, YNFKEQ. V was clipped by 4 bases and J by 1 base, with 13 bases between them. The CDR3 runs 15 residues. As DNA, the CDR3 is TGTGCCAGCAGCCTCGACAGGACCTCGAACACTGAAGCTTTCTTT. It codes for CASSLDRTSNTEAFF.

This chain uses TRBV5-6 with TRBJ1-4, with D possibly being TRBD1 (5 bases). This CDR3 comprises 16 residues. V lost 3 bases and J 1 base, leaving 13 bases between the germline ends. Germline-derived CDR1 and CDR2 are SGHDT and YYEEEE. CDR3 loop: CASSSGRLRTNEKLFF. The CDR3, as DNA: TGTGCCAGCAGCTCAGGGAGGCTGAGAACTAATGAAAAACTGTTTTTT. The variable domain in full, with the rest retrieved from reference TRBV5-6 and TRBJ1-4, is DAGVTQSPTHLIKTRGQQVTLRCSPKSGHDTVSWYQQALGQGPQFIFQYYEEEERQRGNFPDRFSGHQFPNYSSELNVNALLLGDSALYLCASSSGRLRTNEKLFFGSGTQLSVL.

This sequence joins TRBV6-1 and TRBJ2-7; D is perhaps TRBD2 (6 bases). V was cut by 7 bases and J by 9 bases, with 7 bases left in between. CDR3 length: 9 residues. CDR1 MNHNS and CDR2 SASEGT come from the germline V gene. CDR3 DNA sequence: TGTGCCAGCAAGGAGGGGCAGTACTTC. Translating it yields CASKEGQYF.

The V gene is TRBV25-1, the J gene TRBJ2-2; 8 positions agree with TRBD1. The CDR3 is made up of 14 amino acids. Germline V gives CDR1 MGHDK, CDR2 SYGVNS. J gave up 6 bases and V 3 bases, and 3 bases lay outside the gene matches. The CDR3 loop reads CASSDPRGPGELFF. The CDR3 coding sequence is TGTGCCAGCAGTGACCCCAGGGGGCCCGGGGAGCTGTTTTTT.

The rearrangement links TRBV9 to TRBJ1-4; D possibly corresponds to TRBD1 (6 bases). Germline V gene lookup returns CDR1 SGDLS and CDR2 YYNGEE. The CDR3 is 19 residues long. V gave up 0 bases and J gave up 0 bases, with 18 bases separating them. The CDR3 loop reads CASSVEVTGWPPTNEKLFF. The CDR3, as DNA: TGTGCCAGCAGCGTAGAAGTTACAGGGTGGCCACCAACTAATGAAAAACTGTTTTTT.